The source of this T cell receptor beta chain is a study of vaccination and CD4 T cells after COVID-19. Study-level results: The rise in median SARS-CoV-2-reactive clonotypes, from around 20 to 38, was not significant.

With the Oncomine TCR Beta short-read assay, DNA from cultured CD4+ T cells was sequenced. One entry per CDR3 protein results from TCRdb running MiXCR on the PCR reads. Of fewer than 12,000 distinct CDR3 sequences listed, approximately 42% are singletons. In regard to this clonotype: Antigen: not known.

CDR1 and CDR2 (germline): ENHRY, SYGVKD. The CDR3 length is 16 residues. V was clipped by 5 bases and J by 2 bases; unmatched bases: 11. Stated treatment: roughly 11-day PBMC culture with coronavirus spike peptide pools or control peptides (ViraFEST assay). Peptide-pool expansion of antigen-specific T cells preceded TCR sequencing in ViraFEST. Half-medium changes with fresh IL-2 medium occurred on days 3 and 7. The sequence derives from a human donor who had recovered from COVID-19. The material sequenced was CD4+ T cells from blood, cultured in vitro. The V gene is TRBV10-3, the J gene TRBJ2-7; 8 nucleotides line up with TRBD1. CDR3 sequence: CAISSGQGFSTYEQYF. The CDR3 bases are TGTGCCATCAGTTCTGGACAGGGTTTTAGCACCTACGAGCAGTACTTC.